Shown below are 17 T cell receptor beta chains from a single sample sequenced in a study of T cell repertoires in cytomegalovirus infection. TCRdb fed the reads into MiXCR, producing one record per CDR3 protein. The table shows approximately 110,000 distinct CDR3 sequences, with about 9.5% occurring only once. Their antigen targets remain unknown. Specimen: PBMCs, sequenced either directly or after in vitro stimulation (not recorded which). The receptor source for this set is a human donor in good health (CMV status not recorded). Some clones in this sample may be carry-over from other donors' samples.

This clonotype occurred many times. The gene calls are TRBV6-6 and TRBJ1-4, with 10 nucleotides matching TRBD1. The CDR3 has 13 residues. Germline V lookup: CDR1 MNHNY, CDR2 SVGAGI (reference sequence). V lost 10 bases, J lost 7 bases, and 6 bases stayed unmatched. CDR3 sequence reads: CAIAGQGVEKLFF. The CDR3 DNA sequence: TGTGCCATCGCTGGACAGGGGGTTGAAAAACTGTTTTTT.

Ten or more counts support this clonotype. This chain joins TRBV7-2 and TRBJ1-1; D is perhaps TRBD1 (5 bases). V shed 4 bases and J shed 7 bases, with 10 bases lying between them. This CDR3 is 12 amino acids long. Germline CDR1 reads SGHTA; CDR2 reads FQGNSA. The CDR3 loop reads CASSWGVFEAFF. In nucleotides, the CDR3 is TGTGCCAGCAGCTGGGGGGTTTTTGAAGCTTTCTTT.

The chain combines TRBV18 with TRBJ1-2; the match to TRBD1 covers 11 bases. This CDR3 spans 15 amino acids. The V segment lost 7 bases and the J segment 4 bases; nucleotides outside the gene matches: 8. Germline V gene data show CDR1 as KGHSH and CDR2 as LQKENI. CDR3 sequence reads: CASFDRDRGFYGYTF. DNA of the CDR3: TGTGCCAGCTTTGACCGGGACAGGGGGTTCTATGGCTACACCTTC.

CDR3 nucleotides: TGTGCCTCTCGGACCCTGGACACTGAAGCTTTCTTT. Translated, it gives CASRTLDTEAFF. The J gene is TRBJ1-1, the V gene TRBV6-5; D gene uncertain. The germline V gene encodes CDR1 MNHEY and CDR2 SVGAGI. V was cut by 11 bases and J by 3 bases, with 13 bases left in between. The CDR3 runs 12 residues.

This clonotype occurred many times. V gene TRBV6-2 or TRBV6-3 combines with J gene TRBJ1-5; 9 bases line up with TRBD1. CDR1 and CDR2 from the germline V gene are MNHEY and SVGEGT. The CDR3 totals 15 residues. Trimming removed 7 bases from V and 6 bases from J; junction bases left unmatched: 10. The CDR3 DNA sequence: TGTGCCAGCAAGACGGGACAGGGCATGGGTCAGCCCCAGCATTTT. It yields the protein CASKTGQGMGQPQHF.

This clonotype was detected many times. This sequence joins TRBV28 and TRBJ1-2; possible D gene TRBD1, 5 bases. Looked up from germline, CDR1 is MDHEN and CDR2 is SYDVKM. CDR3 length: 12 amino acids. The V and J ends lost 2 bases and 8 bases respectively, with 9 bases between them. The CDR3: CASSLGGEGYTF. DNA of the CDR3: TGTGCCAGCAGTTTAGGGGGGGAAGGCTACACCTTC.

This clonotype was detected only a few times. The chain recombines TRBV4-1 with TRBJ2-1, with a weak D call TRBD2 (5 bases). There are 17 residues in the CDR3. Looked up from germline, CDR1 is MGHRA and CDR2 is YSYEKL. Between the trimmed V and J ends, which lost 0 bases and 0 bases, there was a span of 12 bases. DNA for the CDR3: TGCGCCAGCAGCCAAGAACAGCGGCTGAGCTCCTACAATGAGCAGTTCTTC. This gives the protein CASSQEQRLSSYNEQFF.

This chain uses TRBV10-2 with TRBJ2-3; D gene uncertain. The CDR3 runs 12 residues. The germline V gene encodes CDR1 WSHSY and CDR2 SAAADI. Trimming removed 0 bases at V and 5 bases at J, with 3 bases between. The CDR3 DNA reads as TGCGCCAGCAGTGAGTCGTTAGATACGCAGTATTTT. This gives the protein CASSESLDTQYF.

This clonotype has more than one count but fewer than ten. This chain uses TRBV5-6 with TRBJ2-1; the D gene is possibly TRBD2 (6 bases). V lost 4 bases, J lost 7 bases, and 18 bases lay in between. The CDR3 has 15 residues. Germline V gene sequence: CDR1 SGHDT, CDR2 YYEEEE. CDR3 sequence reads: CASSPRAGRWNEQFF. CDR3 DNA sequence: TGTGCCAGCAGCCCTCGGGCGGGGAGGTGGAATGAGCAGTTCTTC. Full variable domain (missing parts from reference TRBV5-6 and TRBJ2-1): DAGVTQSPTHLIKTRGQQVTLRCSPKSGHDTVSWYQQALGQGPQFIFQYYEEEERQRGNFPDRFSGHQFPNYSSELNVNALLLGDSALYLCASSPRAGRWNEQFFGPGTRLTVL.

This clonotype appeared a few times. The chain is built from TRBV5-1 and TRBJ2-5; no firm D call. Trimming cost V 2 bases and J 0 bases, with 5 bases left between them. The CDR3 spans 13 residues. Germline values: CDR1 SGHRS, CDR2 YFSETQ. DNA for the CDR3: TGCGCCAGCAGCTTTCAGGACCAAGAGACCCAGTACTTC. It yields the protein CASSFQDQETQYF.

On this clonotype itself: This CDR3 fails to terminate in the conserved phenylalanine or tryptophan, so it likely reflects a read error. The V gene is TRBV2, the J gene TRBJ2-5; perhaps TRBD2 as D (6 bases). V lost 7 bases and J 2 bases, leaving 17 bases between the germline ends. In germline, CDR1 is SNHLY, CDR2 FYNNEI. The CDR3 contains 15 residues. The CDR3 DNA reads as TGTGCCAGCACCGAAGGGGAGGCAGGGCAAGAGACCCAGTACTTA. The encoded protein is CASTEGEAGQETQYL.

This clonotype came up many times. The V gene is TRBV5-1, the J gene TRBJ2-7; the D call may be TRBD1 or TRBD2 (5 bases each). The V gene's germline CDR1 is SGHRS and CDR2 YFSETQ. The CDR3 is 17 residues long. Trimming left V 4 bases short and J 2 bases short, with 22 bases between. The chain's CDR3 is CASSLGGVRGPTYEQYF. In nucleotides, the CDR3 is TGCGCCAGCAGCCTGGGTGGGGTCCGGGGCCCAACCTACGAGCAGTACTTC. The full variable domain, its missing parts supplied by reference TRBV5-1 and TRBJ2-7, is KAGVTQTPRYLIKTRGQQVTLSCSPISGHRSVSWYQQTPGQGLQFLFEYFSETQRNKGNFPGRFSGRQFSNSRSEMNVSTLELGDSALYLCASSLGGVRGPTYEQYFGPGTRLTVT.

This clonotype was detected ten times or more. The rearrangement links TRBV5-8 to TRBJ2-6; the match to TRBD1 covers 12 bases. CDR3 length: 18 amino acids. V was pared by 1 base and J by 3 bases, with 5 bases of the junction left unmatched. Germline CDR1 and CDR2: SGHTS and YDEGEE. Written as DNA, the CDR3 is TGTGCCAGCAGCTTGCGGGGACAGGGGGCCGGTGGGGCCAACGTCCTGACTTTC. It translates to CASSLRGQGAGGANVLTF. The full variable domain, in which reference TRBV5-8 and TRBJ2-6 provide the parts outside the CDR3, is EAGVTQSPTHLIKTRGQQATLRCSPISGHTSVYWYQQALGLGLQFLLWYDEGEERNRGNFPPRFSGRQFPNYSSELNVNALELEDSALYLCASSLRGQGAGGANVLTFGAGSRLTVL.

Points on this clonotype: One end of the junction is discordant with germline, which a read error may explain. The rearrangement uses TRBV4-1 and TRBJ1-1; TRBD1 matches at 12 bases. The CDR3 totals 15 residues. The germline V gene has CDR1 MGHRA and CDR2 YSYEKL. CDR3 DNA: TGCGCCAGCAGCCCGGGACAGGGGGCGGTCACTCAAGCTTTCTTT. Translation: CASSPGQGAVTQAFF.

The chain is built from TRBV6-1 and TRBJ2-5; 8 bases are a match to TRBD1. The ends lost 10 bases at V and 2 bases at J; junction bases unmatched: 15. The germline V gene has CDR1 MNHNS and CDR2 SASEGT. The CDR3 extends over 16 amino acids. CDR3 sequence (DNA): TGTGCCACCGGGCGGACAGGGATCCTGCTTCAAGAGACCCAGTACTTC. It codes for CATGRTGILLQETQYF.

This clonotype was picked up a small number of times. V usage is TRBV2 and J usage is TRBJ2-5; D is undetermined. Trimming took off 4 bases at V and 0 bases at J, with 12 bases between the two ends. The germline gives CDR1 SNHLY, CDR2 FYNNEI. The CDR3 sequence is 15 residues long. The chain's CDR3 is CASSVSQTYQETQYF. Written as DNA, the CDR3 is TGTGCCAGCAGTGTTTCACAGACCTACCAAGAGACCCAGTACTTC. Full variable domain (rest looked up from reference TRBV2 and TRBJ2-5): EPEVTQTPSHQVTQMGQEVILRCVPISNHLYFYWYRQILGQKVEFLVSFYNNEISEKSEIFDDQFSVERPDGSNFTLKIRSTKLEDSAMYFCASSVSQTYQETQYFGPGTRLLVL.

This clonotype was detected a few times. The rearrangement links TRBV20-1 to TRBJ1-1; D gene uncertain. The V end was cut by 1 base, the J end by 7 bases, with 13 bases between. CDR3 length equals 13 residues. Germline V gene sequence: CDR1 DFQATT, CDR2 SNEGSKA (reference sequence). Here the CDR3 reads CSARVADSGEAFF. The CDR3 coding sequence is TGCAGTGCTAGAGTTGCCGATTCGGGTGAAGCTTTCTTT.